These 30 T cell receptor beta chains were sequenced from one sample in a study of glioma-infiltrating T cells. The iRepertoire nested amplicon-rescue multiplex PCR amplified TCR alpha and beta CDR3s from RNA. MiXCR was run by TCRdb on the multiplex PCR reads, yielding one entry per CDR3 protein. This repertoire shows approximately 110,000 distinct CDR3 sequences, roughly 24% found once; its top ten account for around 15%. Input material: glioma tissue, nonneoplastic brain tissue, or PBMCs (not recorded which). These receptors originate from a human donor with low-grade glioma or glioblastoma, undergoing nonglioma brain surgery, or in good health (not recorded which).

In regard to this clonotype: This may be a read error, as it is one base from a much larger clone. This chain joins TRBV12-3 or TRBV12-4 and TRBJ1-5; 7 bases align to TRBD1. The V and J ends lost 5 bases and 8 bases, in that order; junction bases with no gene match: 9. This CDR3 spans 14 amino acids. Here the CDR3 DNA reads TGTGCCAGCAGTACCGGGACAGTGGGAAAGCCCCAGCATTTT. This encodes CASSTGTVGKPQHF.

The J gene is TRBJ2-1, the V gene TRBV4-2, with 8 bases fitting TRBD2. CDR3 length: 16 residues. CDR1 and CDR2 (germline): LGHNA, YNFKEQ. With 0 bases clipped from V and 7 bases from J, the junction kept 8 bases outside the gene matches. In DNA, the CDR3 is TGTGCCAGCAGCCAAGATCAAGCGGGAGCGGGGAATGAGCAGTTCTTC. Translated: CASSQDQAGAGNEQFF.

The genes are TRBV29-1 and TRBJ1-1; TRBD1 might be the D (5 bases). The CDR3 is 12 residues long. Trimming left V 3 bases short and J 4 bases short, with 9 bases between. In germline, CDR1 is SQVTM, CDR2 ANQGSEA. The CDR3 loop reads CSVDRGATEAFF. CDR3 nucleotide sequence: TGCAGCGTTGATAGGGGTGCCACTGAAGCTTTCTTT.

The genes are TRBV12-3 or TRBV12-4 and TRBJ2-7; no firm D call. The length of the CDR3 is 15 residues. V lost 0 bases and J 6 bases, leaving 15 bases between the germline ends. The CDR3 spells CASSLALRFSSEQYF. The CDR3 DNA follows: TGTGCCAGCAGTTTAGCGTTACGGTTTTCTTCCGAGCAGTACTTC.

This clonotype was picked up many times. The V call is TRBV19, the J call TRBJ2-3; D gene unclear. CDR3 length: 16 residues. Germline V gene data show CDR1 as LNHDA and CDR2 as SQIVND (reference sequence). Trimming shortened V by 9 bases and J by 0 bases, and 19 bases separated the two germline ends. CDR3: CASAKFPGGSTDTQYF. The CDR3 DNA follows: TGTGCCAGCGCAAAATTCCCCGGCGGAAGCACAGATACGCAGTATTTT.

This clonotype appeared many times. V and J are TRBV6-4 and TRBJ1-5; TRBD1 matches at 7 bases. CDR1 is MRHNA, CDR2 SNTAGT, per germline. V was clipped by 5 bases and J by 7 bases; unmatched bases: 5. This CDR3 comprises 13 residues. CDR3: CASSPQGEQPQHF. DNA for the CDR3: TGTGCCAGCAGTCCCCAGGGGGAGCAGCCCCAGCATTTT.

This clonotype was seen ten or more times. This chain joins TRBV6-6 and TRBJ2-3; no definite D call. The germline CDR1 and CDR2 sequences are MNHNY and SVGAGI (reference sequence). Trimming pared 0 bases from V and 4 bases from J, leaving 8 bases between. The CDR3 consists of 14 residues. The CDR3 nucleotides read TGTGCCAGCAGTTACTCTCACAGCCCAGATACGCAGTATTTT. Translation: CASSYSHSPDTQYF.

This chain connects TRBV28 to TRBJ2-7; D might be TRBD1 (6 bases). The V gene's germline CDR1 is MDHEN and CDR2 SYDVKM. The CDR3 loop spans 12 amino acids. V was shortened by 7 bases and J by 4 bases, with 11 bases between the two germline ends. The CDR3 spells CASILDRYEQYF. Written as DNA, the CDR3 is TGTGCCAGCATTCTGGACAGATACGAGCAGTACTTC.

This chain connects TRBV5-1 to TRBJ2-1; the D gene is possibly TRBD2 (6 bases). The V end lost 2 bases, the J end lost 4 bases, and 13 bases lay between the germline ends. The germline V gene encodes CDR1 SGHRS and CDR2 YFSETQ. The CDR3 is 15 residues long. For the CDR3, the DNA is TGCGCCAGCAGCTTCGAGGGCGCGGGGTACAATGAGCAGTTCTTC. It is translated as CASSFEGAGYNEQFF.

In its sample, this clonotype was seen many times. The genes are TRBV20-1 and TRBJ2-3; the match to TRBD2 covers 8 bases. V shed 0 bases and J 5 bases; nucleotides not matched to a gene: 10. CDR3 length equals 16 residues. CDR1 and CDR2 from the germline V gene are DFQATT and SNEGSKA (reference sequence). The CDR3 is CSARDTSGSLGDTQYF. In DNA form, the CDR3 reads TGCAGTGCTAGAGACACGAGCGGGAGTCTGGGAGATACGCAGTATTTT.

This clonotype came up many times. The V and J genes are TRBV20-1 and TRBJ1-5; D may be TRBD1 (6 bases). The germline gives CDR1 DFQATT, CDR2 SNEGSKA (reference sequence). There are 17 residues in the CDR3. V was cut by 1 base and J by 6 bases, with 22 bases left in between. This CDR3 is CSARGRLAAGVRQPQHF. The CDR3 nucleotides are TGCAGTGCTAGAGGGCGTTTGGCGGCAGGGGTTCGTCAGCCCCAGCATTTT.

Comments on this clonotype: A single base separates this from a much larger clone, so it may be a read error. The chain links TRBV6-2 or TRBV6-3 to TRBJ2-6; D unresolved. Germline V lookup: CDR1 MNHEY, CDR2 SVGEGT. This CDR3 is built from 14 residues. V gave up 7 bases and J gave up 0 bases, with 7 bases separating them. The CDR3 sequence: CASKPDSGANVLTF. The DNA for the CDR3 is TGTGCCAGCAAACCGGACTCTGGGGCCAACGTCCTGACTTTC.

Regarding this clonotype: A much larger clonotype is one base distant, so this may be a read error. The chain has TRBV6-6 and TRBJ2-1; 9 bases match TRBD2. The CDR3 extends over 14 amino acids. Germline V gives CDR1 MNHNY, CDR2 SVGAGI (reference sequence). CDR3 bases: TGTGCCTGCAGGGCGACTAGCGGTAACAATGAGCAGTTCTTC. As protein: CACRATSGNNEQFF.

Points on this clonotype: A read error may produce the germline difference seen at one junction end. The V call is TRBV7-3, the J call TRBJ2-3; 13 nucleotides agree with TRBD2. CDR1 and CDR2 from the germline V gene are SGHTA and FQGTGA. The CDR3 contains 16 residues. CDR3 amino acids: CASSTGLAGEADTQCF. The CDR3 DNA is TGTGCCAGCAGCACTGGACTAGCGGGAGAGGCAGATACGCAGTGTTTT.

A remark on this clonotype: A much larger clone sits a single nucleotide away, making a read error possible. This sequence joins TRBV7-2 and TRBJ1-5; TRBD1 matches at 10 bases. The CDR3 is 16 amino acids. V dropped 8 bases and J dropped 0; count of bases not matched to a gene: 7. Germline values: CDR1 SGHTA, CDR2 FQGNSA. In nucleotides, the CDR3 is TGTGCCAGCGGCCCCCGGGACAGGGGTAGCAATCAGCCCCAGCATTTT. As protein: CASGPRDRGSNQPQHF.

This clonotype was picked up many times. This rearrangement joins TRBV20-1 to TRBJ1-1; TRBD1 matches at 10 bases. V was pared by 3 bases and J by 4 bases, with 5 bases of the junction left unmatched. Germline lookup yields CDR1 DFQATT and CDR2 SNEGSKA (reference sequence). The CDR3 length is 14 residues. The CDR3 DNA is TGCAGTGCTAGTAAAGACAGGGGGCGCACTGAAGCTTTCTTT. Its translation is CSASKDRGRTEAFF.

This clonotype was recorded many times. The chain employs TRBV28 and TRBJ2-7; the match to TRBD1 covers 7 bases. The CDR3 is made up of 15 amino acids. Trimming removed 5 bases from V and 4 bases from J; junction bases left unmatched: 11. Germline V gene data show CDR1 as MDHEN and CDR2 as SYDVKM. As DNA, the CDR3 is TGTGCCAGCAGTCTCGCAACAGGGGCAGCGTACGAGCAGTACTTC. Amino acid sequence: CASSLATGAAYEQYF.

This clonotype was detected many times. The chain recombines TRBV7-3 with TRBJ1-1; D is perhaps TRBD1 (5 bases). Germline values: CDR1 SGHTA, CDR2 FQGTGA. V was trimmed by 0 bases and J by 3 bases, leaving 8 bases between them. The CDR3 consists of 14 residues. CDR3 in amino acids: CASSLTGGDTEAFF. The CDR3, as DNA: TGTGCCAGCAGCTTAACGGGGGGGGACACTGAAGCTTTCTTT.

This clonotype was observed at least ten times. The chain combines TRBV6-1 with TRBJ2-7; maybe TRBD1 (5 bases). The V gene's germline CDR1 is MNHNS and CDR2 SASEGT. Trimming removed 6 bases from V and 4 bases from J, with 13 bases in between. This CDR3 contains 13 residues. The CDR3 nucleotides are TGTGCCAGCAGCCCGGACACAACTTACGAGCAGTACTTC. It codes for CASSPDTTYEQYF.

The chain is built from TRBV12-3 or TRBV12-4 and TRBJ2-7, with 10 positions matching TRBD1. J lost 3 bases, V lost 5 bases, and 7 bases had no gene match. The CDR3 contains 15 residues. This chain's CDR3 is CASSLRDRGGYEQYF. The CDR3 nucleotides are TGTGCCAGCAGTCTCCGGGACAGGGGTGGCTACGAGCAGTACTTC.

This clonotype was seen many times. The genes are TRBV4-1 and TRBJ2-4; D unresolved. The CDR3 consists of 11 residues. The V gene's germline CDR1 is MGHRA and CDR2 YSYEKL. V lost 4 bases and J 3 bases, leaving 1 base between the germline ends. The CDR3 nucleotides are TGCGCCAGCAGCCTCAAAAACATTCAGTACTTC. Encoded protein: CASSLKNIQYF.

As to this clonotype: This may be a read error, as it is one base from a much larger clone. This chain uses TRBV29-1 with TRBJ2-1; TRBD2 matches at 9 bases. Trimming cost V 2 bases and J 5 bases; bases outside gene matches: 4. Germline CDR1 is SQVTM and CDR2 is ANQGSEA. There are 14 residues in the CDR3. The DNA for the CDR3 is TGCAGCGTTGAAAATAGCGGGGGTAACAATGAGCAGTTCTTC. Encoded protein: CSVENSGGNNEQFF.

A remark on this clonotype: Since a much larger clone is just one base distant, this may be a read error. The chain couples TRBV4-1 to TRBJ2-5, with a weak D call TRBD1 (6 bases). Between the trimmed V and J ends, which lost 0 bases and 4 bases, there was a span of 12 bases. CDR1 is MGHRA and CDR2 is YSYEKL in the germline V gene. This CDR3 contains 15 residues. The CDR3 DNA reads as TGCGCCAGCAGCCAAGAAGGGGGACACGGAGAGACCCAGTACTTC. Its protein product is CASSQEGGHGETQYF.

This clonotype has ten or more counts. DNA of the CDR3: TGCAGTGCTAGACCTCGGACAGCCACTAGCTCCTACAATGAGCAGTTCTTC. As protein: CSARPRTATSSYNEQFF. This rearrangement joins TRBV20-1 to TRBJ2-1; a weak D match, TRBD1 (6 bases). V lost 2 bases and J 0 bases, leaving 17 bases between the germline ends. This CDR3 is 17 amino acids long. The germline gives CDR1 DFQATT, CDR2 SNEGSKA (reference sequence).

In DNA form, the CDR3 reads TGTGCCAGCAGCAAAGACTCCGGTACGCAGTATTTT. It is translated as CASSKDSGTQYF. The genes are TRBV5-4 and TRBJ2-3; unclear D gene. The CDR3 loop spans 12 amino acids. V dropped 4 bases and J dropped 8 bases, with 11 bases sitting between them. Germline lookup yields CDR1 SGHNT and CDR2 YYREEE (reference sequence).

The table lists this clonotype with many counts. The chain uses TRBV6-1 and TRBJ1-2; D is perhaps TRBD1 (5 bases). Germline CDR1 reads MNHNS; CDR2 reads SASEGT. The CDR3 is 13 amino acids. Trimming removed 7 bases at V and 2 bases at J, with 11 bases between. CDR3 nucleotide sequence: TGTGCCAGCACCCCCGGGGCGAACTATGGCTACACCTTC. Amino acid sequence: CASTPGANYGYTF.

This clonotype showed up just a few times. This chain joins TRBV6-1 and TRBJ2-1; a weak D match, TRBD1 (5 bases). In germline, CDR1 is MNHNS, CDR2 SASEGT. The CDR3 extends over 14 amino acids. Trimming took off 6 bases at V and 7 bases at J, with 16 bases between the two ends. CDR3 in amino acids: CASRTTRQGNEQFF. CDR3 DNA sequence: TGTGCCAGCAGAACGACGCGGCAGGGAAATGAGCAGTTCTTC.

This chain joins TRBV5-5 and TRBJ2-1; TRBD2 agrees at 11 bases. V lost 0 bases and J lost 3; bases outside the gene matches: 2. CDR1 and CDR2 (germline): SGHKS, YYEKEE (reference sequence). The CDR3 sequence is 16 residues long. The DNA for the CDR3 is TGTGCCAGCAGCTTGGGGGGACTAGCGGTCTACAATGAGCAGTTCTTC. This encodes CASSLGGLAVYNEQFF.

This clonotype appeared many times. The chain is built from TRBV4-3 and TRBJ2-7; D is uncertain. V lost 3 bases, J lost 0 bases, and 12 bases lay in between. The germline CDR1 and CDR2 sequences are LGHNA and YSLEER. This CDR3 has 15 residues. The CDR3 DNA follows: TGCGCCAGCAGCCACCGGACCCTGCTCTCCTACGAGCAGTACTTC. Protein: CASSHRTLLSYEQYF.

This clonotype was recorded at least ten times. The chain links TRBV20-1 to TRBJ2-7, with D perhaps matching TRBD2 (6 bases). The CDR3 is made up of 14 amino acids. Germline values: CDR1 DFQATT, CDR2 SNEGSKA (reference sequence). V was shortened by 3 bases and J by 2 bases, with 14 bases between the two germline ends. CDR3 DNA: TGCAGTGCTAGCCAGGAGGGCGCTACCTACGAGCAGTACTTC. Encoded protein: CSASQEGATYEQYF.